The source of this T cell receptor (beta chain) is a study of T-cell memory formation after mild COVID-19. Study background: Clustering of TCRs was largely donor specific.

TCRdb reprocessed the 5' RACE reads with MiXCR, giving one entry per CDR3 protein. Of about 260,000 distinct CDR3 sequences in the sample, 16% were seen once. Study results and caveats: Some clones that responded turned up in pre-infection memory, which suggests that cross-reactive memory joined in. While clones contracting from day 15 to 85 were balanced between CD4 and CD8, later expanders leaned CD4+. Contracting CD4+ clones were located mainly in CM and EM, and CD8+ clones in EMRA.

This CDR3 comprises 16 residues. V was pared by 2 bases and J by 2 bases, with 5 bases of the junction left unmatched. Germline loops: CDR1 SGHTA, CDR2 FQGTGA. This clonotype was seen ten or more times. The antigen remains unidentified. The chain couples TRBV7-3 to TRBJ2-3; 9 nucleotides line up with TRBD2. Sequencing was done on a sample of PBMCs or a T cell subset sorted from them (not recorded which). The clonotype was recovered from a man aged 18 to 30 who had mild COVID-19 (a few samples of this study predate the infection). Cell type and time point are not known. CDR3 amino acids: CASSLGASGDTDTQYF. CDR3 bases: TGTGCCAGCAGCTTAGGTGCTAGCGGGGACACAGATACGCAGTATTTT.